This TCR beta chain emerged from a study of T cells in Graves' hyperthyroidism and ophthalmopathy. The TCR beta CDR3 regions underwent amplification using RNA transcripts as the source. Initially, a first-round RT-PCR of the TCR CDR3 employed the HTBI primer set. From the multiplex PCR reads, TCRdb called clonotypes with MiXCR, one entry per CDR3 protein. The table includes over 500,000 distinct CDR3 sequences, 17% detected once. Germline loops: CDR1 DFQATT, CDR2 SNEGSKA (reference sequence). This CDR3 spans 15 amino acids. V lost 5 bases and J lost 4; bases outside the gene matches: 10. This rearrangement joins TRBV20-1 to TRBJ1-2; 10 bases line up with TRBD1. The material sequenced was blood. The sequence came from a woman under 30 with Graves' ophthalmopathy. CDR3 protein: CSASNRDRGPYGYTF. As DNA, the CDR3 is TGCAGTGCTTCTAACCGGGACAGGGGACCCTATGGCTACACCTTC.